This T cell receptor beta chain was documented in a study of T cells of healthy individuals. TCRdb reanalysed the 5' RACE reads using MiXCR and keeps one entry per CDR3 protein. Of about 96,000 distinct CDR3 sequences in the sample, about 16% were seen once. The CDR3 covers 13 residues. CDR1 MDHEN and CDR2 SYDVKM come from the germline V gene. Trimming removed 5 bases from V and 5 bases from J, with 12 bases in between. V is TRBV28 and J is TRBJ1-1, with D maybe TRBD1 (5 bases). The sequence was obtained from a human donor in good health. The CDR3 nucleotides read TGTGCCAGCAGTCGGCCCGGGGGTACTGAAGCTTTCTTT. Its translation is CASSRPGGTEAFF.